These 19 T cell receptor beta chains came from one sample sequenced in a study of T cells in localized non-small cell lung cancer. The protocol was immunoSEQ multiplex PCR, while the TCRdb copy is restricted to in-frame clones and leaves out a portion. The table records 30,000 or so clones, approximately 90% of them present only once. The input for sequencing was peripheral blood mononuclear cells, taken before any cancer treatment. These TCRs come from a woman aged 35 to 70 with stage III lung adenocarcinoma.

The chain employs TRBV18 and TRBJ2-1, with D unclear. CDR1 is KGHSH, CDR2 LQKENI, per germline. Trimming left V 3 bases short and J 0 bases short, with 6 bases between. CDR3 length equals 14 residues. The CDR3 DNA reads TGTGCCAGCTCACCGCTGAGCTCCTACAATGAGCAGTTCTTC. Amino acids: CASSPLSSYNEQFF.

This clone turned up a few times. This chain connects TRBV6-5 to TRBJ2-2, with D unclear. V lost 7 bases and J lost 1, with 7 bases in between. The CDR3 covers 13 residues. Per the germline V gene, CDR1 is MNHEY and CDR2 is SVGAGI. CDR3 residues: CASKRRNTGELFF. Here the CDR3 DNA reads TGTGCCAGCAAAAGGAGGAACACCGGGGAGCTGTTTTTT.

Comment on this clone: Because the CDR3's place on the DNA is in doubt, the DNA is left out and the CDR3 is given as listed by TCRdb. The gene calls are TRBV19 and TRBJ2-7; TRBD1, the table's D call, lacks a check against the DNA. CDR1 is LNHDA, CDR2 SQIVND, per germline (reference sequence). The CDR3 is 15 residues long, ends included. CDR3 residues: CASSILADTSYEQYF.

V usage is TRBV27 and J usage is TRBJ2-1; the match to TRBD2 covers 10 bases. The V gene's germline CDR1 is MNHEY and CDR2 SMNVEV (reference sequence). V lost 5 bases, J lost 9 bases, and 10 bases stayed unmatched. The CDR3 loop spans 15 amino acids. CDR3 nucleotides: TGTGCCAGCAGTACCCTAGCGGGAGTAATAGGTGAGCAGTTCTTC. Translation gives CASSTLAGVIGEQFF.

This chain connects TRBV28 to TRBJ2-7; TRBD1 or TRBD2 may be the D gene (5 bases each). The CDR3 loop spans 13 amino acids. Trimming took 6 bases from V and 7 from J, leaving 16 bases between them. The V gene's germline CDR1 is MDHEN and CDR2 SYDVKM. The CDR3: CASSRDHRGEQYF. The DNA of the CDR3 is TGTGCCAGCAGCCGGGACCACCGTGGGGAGCAGTACTTC. Variable domain in full (rest from reference TRBV28 and TRBJ2-7): DVKVTQSSRYLVKRTGEKVFLECVQDMDHENMFWYRQDPGLGLRLIYFSYDVKMKEKGDIPEGYSVSREKKERFSLILESASTNQTSMYLCASSRDHRGEQYFGPGTRLTVT.

The CDR3 here is CASSPARGNTEAFF. In DNA form, the CDR3 reads TGTGCCAGCAGCCCGGCCAGGGGGAACACTGAAGCTTTCTTT. The chain employs TRBV28 and TRBJ1-1; possibly TRBD1 for D (6 bases). The CDR3 loop spans 14 amino acids. The V gene lost 6 bases and the J gene lost 1 base, with 12 bases spanning the gap. Germline CDR1 and CDR2: MDHEN and SYDVKM.

The CDR3 nucleotides are TGTGCCAGCAGCGCCGGGACTACCCCACGGTACAATGAGCAGTTCTTC. This sequence encodes CASSAGTTPRYNEQFF. This rearrangement joins TRBV11-1 to TRBJ2-1; 7 bases are shared with TRBD2. CDR3 size: 16 residues. After removal of 5 bases from V and 4 bases from J, the junction contained 11 bases not matched to a gene. CDR1 is SGHAT, CDR2 FQDESV, per germline (reference sequence).

The genes are TRBV5-4 and TRBJ2-3; 9 bases are a match to TRBD2. Per the germline V gene, CDR1 is SGHNT and CDR2 is YYREEE (reference sequence). V lost 3 bases and J lost 3; bases outside the gene matches: 5. CDR3 length: 15 residues. CDR3 bases: TGTGCCAGCAGCTCGCGGCGGGAGGGGACAGATACGCAGTATTTT. This translates into CASSSRREGTDTQYF.

This chain joins TRBV7-9 and TRBJ1-4, with 8 bases that match TRBD1. The CDR3 extends over 16 amino acids. Germline-derived CDR1 and CDR2 are SEHNR and FQNEAQ (reference sequence). V dropped 0 bases and J dropped 0; count of bases not matched to a gene: 0. CDR3: CASSLATGATNEKLFF. The CDR3 nucleotides are TGTGCCAGCAGCTTAGCGACAGGGGCAACTAATGAAAAACTGTTTTTT.

V and J are TRBV29-1 and TRBJ2-3; D is uncertain. This CDR3 is 13 amino acids long. Germline lookup yields CDR1 SQVTM and CDR2 ANQGSEA. Between the trimmed V and J ends, which lost 7 bases and 0 bases, there was a span of 11 bases. CDR3: CSAAGPSTDTQYF. The CDR3 coding sequence is TGCAGCGCTGCCGGACCGAGCACAGATACGCAGTATTTT.

The V and J genes are TRBV10-1 and TRBJ2-3; 7 bases match TRBD1. Per the germline V gene, CDR1 is WNHNN and CDR2 is SYGVQD (reference sequence). V gave up 3 bases and J gave up 2 bases; unmatched junction bases: 5. This CDR3 spans 15 amino acids. This CDR3 reads CASSETTGITDTQYF. CDR3 nucleotide sequence: TGCGCCAGCAGTGAAACGACAGGGATCACAGATACGCAGTATTTT.

This clone was observed once. This sequence joins TRBV30 and TRBJ1-4; D is ambiguous. The germline V and J ends were trimmed by 0 bases and 1 base, with 6 bases remaining between them. The CDR3 extends over 14 amino acids. Germline V CDR1 and CDR2: GTSNPN, SVGIG (reference sequence). The CDR3 coding sequence is TGTGCCTGGAGTGTACCAGGAACTAATGAAAAACTGTTTTTT. This gives the protein CAWSVPGTNEKLFF.

Points on this clone: At one end the junction does not follow the germline gene, possibly because of a read error. This chain links TRBV7-7 with TRBJ2-2; either TRBD1 or TRBD2 may supply D (5 bases each). The CDR3 is 14 amino acids. Per germline, CDR1 SSHAT and CDR2 FNYEAQ (reference sequence). This chain's CDR3 is CASSSGRNTGELFF. DNA for the CDR3: TGTGCTAGCAGCTCGGGACGGAACACCGGGGAGCTGTTTTTT. The full variable domain, its missing parts supplied by reference TRBV7-7 and TRBJ2-2, is GAGVSQSPRYKVTKRGQDVTLRCDPISSHATLYWYQQALGQGPEFLTYFNYEAQPDKSGLPSDRFSAERPEGSISTLTIQRTEQRDSAMYRCASSSGRNTGELFFGEGSRLTVL.

The table lists this clone with a count of one. The chain carries TRBV2 and TRBJ2-1, with unresolved D. Trimming shortened V by 3 bases and J by 5 bases, and 5 bases separated the two germline ends. The germline V gene has CDR1 SNHLY and CDR2 FYNNEI. The CDR3 runs to 12 residues. The CDR3 DNA follows: TGTGCCAGCAGTGAGGGAAACAATGAGCAGTTCTTC. This sequence encodes CASSEGNNEQFF.

This sequence joins TRBV29-1 and TRBJ1-1; unclear D gene. Trimming stripped 1 base from V and 6 bases from J, with 3 bases between. Germline-derived CDR1 and CDR2 are SQVTM and ANQGSEA. CDR3 length: 10 residues. The CDR3 bases are TGCAGCGTTGAAGGGGCTGAAGCTTTCTTT. This gives the protein CSVEGAEAFF.

The genes are TRBV4-3 and TRBJ1-5; D ambiguous. V gave up 4 bases and J gave up 6 bases, with 13 bases separating them. The V gene's germline CDR1 is LGHNA and CDR2 YSLEER. The CDR3 is made up of 14 amino acids. The CDR3 sequence: CASSPTSGSQPQHF. The DNA for the CDR3 is TGCGCCAGCAGCCCCACGTCCGGTAGTCAGCCCCAGCATTTT.

V is TRBV4-1 and J is TRBJ1-2; weak D call: TRBD1 (6 bases). The CDR3 is made up of 15 amino acids. V lost 3 bases and J lost 9, with 20 bases in between. The germline CDR1 and CDR2 sequences are MGHRA and YSYEKL. The chain's CDR3 is CASSQAPDSAGRYTF. The DNA of the CDR3 is TGCGCCAGCAGCCAGGCTCCGGACAGCGCTGGGCGCTACACCTTC.

This rearrangement joins TRBV5-1 to TRBJ1-2, with 9 bases aligning to TRBD1. Per the germline V gene, CDR1 is SGHRS and CDR2 is YFSETQ. The length of the CDR3 is 14 residues. Trimming cost V 0 bases and J 5 bases; bases outside gene matches: 2. The CDR3 spells CASSLEGTGYGYTF. CDR3 DNA sequence: TGCGCCAGCAGCTTGGAGGGGACAGGGTATGGCTACACCTTC.

The V gene is TRBV12-5, the J gene TRBJ1-1; D uncertain. V was cut by 6 bases and J by 4 bases, with 9 bases left in between. The CDR3 has 12 amino acids. Germline V lookup: CDR1 LGHNT, CDR2 FRNRAP. In DNA, the CDR3 is TGTGCTAGTGGGGCCGGTGGCACTGAAGCTTTCTTT. This encodes CASGAGGTEAFF. Using reference TRBV12-5 and TRBJ1-1 for the parts outside the CDR3, the full variable domain is DARVTQTPRHKVTEMGQEVTMRCQPILGHNTVFWYRQTMMQGLELLAYFRNRAPLDDSGMPKDRFSAEMPDATLATLKIQPSEPRDSAVYFCASGAGGTEAFFGQGTRLTVV.